This T cell receptor (beta chain) was captured by sequencing in a study of CD8+ T cells in alopecia areata. Study-level results: Higher clonality than in normal scalp was seen in lesional scalp, especially alopecia totalis/universalis.

The V gene lost 2 bases and the J gene lost 0 bases, with 10 bases spanning the gap. Per the germline V gene, CDR1 is PRHDT and CDR2 is FYEKMQ (reference sequence). The CDR3 extends over 16 amino acids. As concerns this clone: Its target is unknown.

Sequencing templates came from extracted RNA that was reverse transcribed into cDNA. Sequenced by immunoSEQ multiplex PCR; TCRdb stores in-frame clones only, minus some. The profile shows approximately 65,000 clones, approximately 43% of them singletons. Lesional scalp punch biopsies and peripheral blood were collected from alopecia areata patients. This receptor was identified in a human donor with alopecia areata. Sequenced here: CD8+ T cells sorted from blood, sampled at week 0. The chain links TRBV13 to TRBJ1-4; a weak D match, TRBD1 (5 bases). CDR3 amino acids: CASSLYQGATNEKLFF. The CDR3 bases are TGTGCCAGCAGCTTATACCAGGGAGCAACTAATGAAAAACTGTTTTTT.